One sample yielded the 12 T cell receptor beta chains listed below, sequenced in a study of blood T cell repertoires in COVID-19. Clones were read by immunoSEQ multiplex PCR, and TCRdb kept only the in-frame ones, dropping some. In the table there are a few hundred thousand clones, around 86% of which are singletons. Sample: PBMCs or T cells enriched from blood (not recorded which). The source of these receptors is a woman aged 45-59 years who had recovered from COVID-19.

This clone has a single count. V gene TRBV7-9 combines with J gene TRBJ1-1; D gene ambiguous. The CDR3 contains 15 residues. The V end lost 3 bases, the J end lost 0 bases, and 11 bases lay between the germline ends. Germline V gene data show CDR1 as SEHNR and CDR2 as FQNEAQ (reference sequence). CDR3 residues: CASSFGQTLNTEAFF. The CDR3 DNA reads TGTGCCAGCAGCTTTGGGCAGACCCTGAACACTGAAGCTTTCTTT.

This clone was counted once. This CDR3 reads CARSMRQGTYNEQFF. The DNA of the CDR3 is TGTGCCAGAAGCATGAGACAGGGAACATACAATGAGCAGTTCTTC. The chain employs TRBV5-3 and TRBJ2-1, with 7 bases matching TRBD1. TRBV5-3 counts as an open reading frame of uncertain function. The V and J ends lost 4 bases and 4 bases, in that order; junction bases with no gene match: 8. The CDR3 loop spans 15 amino acids.

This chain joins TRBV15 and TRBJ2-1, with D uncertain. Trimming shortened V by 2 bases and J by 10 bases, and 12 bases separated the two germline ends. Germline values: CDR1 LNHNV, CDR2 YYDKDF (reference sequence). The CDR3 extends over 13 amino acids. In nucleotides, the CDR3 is TGTGCCACCAGCAGACCTGACGGCGGCGAGCAGTTCTTC. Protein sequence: CATSRPDGGEQFF.

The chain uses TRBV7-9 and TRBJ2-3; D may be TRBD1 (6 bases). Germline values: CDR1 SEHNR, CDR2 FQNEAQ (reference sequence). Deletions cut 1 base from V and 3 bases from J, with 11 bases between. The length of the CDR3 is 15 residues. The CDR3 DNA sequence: TGTGCCAGCAGCTTAGTGGAGAGGGGGACAGATACGCAGTATTTT. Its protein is CASSLVERGTDTQYF. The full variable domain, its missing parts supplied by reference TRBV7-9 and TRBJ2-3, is DTGVSQNPRHKITKRGQNVTFRCDPISEHNRLYWYRQTLGQGPEFLTYFQNEAQLEKSRLLSDRFSAERPKGSFSTLEIQRTEQGDSAMYLCASSLVERGTDTQYFGPGTRLTVL.

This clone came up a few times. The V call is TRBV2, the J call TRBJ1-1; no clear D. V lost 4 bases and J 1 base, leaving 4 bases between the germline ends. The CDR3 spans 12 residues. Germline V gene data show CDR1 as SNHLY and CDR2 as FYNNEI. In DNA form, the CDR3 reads TGTGCCAGCAGTGTTCGGAACACTGAAGCTTTCTTT. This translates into CASSVRNTEAFF.

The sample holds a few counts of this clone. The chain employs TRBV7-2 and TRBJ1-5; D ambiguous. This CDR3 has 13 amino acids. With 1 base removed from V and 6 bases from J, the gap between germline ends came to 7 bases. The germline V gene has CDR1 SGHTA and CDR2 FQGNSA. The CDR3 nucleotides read TGTGCCAGCAGCTTAGGGGCAGGTCAGCCCCAGCATTTT. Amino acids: CASSLGAGQPQHF.

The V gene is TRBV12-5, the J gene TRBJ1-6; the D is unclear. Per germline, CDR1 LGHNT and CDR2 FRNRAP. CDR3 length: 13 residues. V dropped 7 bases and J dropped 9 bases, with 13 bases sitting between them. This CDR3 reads CASAGDLASPLHF. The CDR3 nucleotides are TGTGCTAGTGCTGGAGATTTGGCTTCACCCCTCCACTTT.

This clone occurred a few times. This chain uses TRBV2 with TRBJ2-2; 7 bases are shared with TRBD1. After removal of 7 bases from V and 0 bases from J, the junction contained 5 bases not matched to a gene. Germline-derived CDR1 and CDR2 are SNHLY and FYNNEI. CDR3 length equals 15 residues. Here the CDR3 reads CASTVGTANTGELFF. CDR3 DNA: TGTGCCAGCACCGTAGGGACAGCGAACACCGGGGAGCTGTTTTTT. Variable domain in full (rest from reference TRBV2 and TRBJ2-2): EPEVTQTPSHQVTQMGQEVILRCVPISNHLYFYWYRQILGQKVEFLVSFYNNEISEKSEIFDDQFSVERPDGSNFTLKIRSTKLEDSAMYFCASTVGTANTGELFFGEGSRLTVL.

The CDR3 loop reads CASTETGTSGGPGDEQFF. The CDR3 coding sequence is TGTGCCAGCACCGAAACCGGGACTAGCGGGGGGCCAGGGGATGAGCAGTTCTTC. The chain uses TRBV3-1 (or the pseudogene TRBV3-2) and TRBJ2-1; 15 bases are a match to TRBD2. J gave up 8 bases and V 7 bases, and 15 bases lay outside the gene matches. The germline gives CDR1 LGHDT, CDR2 YNNKEL (reference sequence). The CDR3 length is 18 residues.

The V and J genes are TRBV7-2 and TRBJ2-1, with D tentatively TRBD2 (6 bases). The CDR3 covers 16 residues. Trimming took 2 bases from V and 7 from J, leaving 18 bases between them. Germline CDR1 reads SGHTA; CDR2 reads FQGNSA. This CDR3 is CASSLLRGIRGNEQFF. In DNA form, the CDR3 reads TGTGCCAGCAGCTTACTCCGCGGGATAAGGGGTAATGAGCAGTTCTTC.

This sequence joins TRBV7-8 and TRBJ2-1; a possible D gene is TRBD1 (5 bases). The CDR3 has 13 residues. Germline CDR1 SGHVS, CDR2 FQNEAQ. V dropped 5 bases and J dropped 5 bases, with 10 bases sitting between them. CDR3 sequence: CASSVDRHNEQFF. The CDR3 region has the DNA TGTGCCAGCAGCGTCGACAGACACAATGAGCAGTTCTTC.

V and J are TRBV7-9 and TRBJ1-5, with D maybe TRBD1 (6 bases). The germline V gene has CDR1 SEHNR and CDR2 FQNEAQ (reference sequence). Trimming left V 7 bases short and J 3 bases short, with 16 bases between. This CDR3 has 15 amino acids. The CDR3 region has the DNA TGTGCCAGCACCGCCGGACAGACTCCCAATCAGCCCCAGCATTTT. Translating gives CASTAGQTPNQPQHF.